The sequence of this T cell receptor (beta chain) was determined in a study of PD-1 blockade in classical Hodgkin lymphoma. The study's findings and limits: Whereas CD4+ TCR diversity had risen significantly by C4D1, CD8+ TCR diversity had not. In newly diagnosed patients, baseline TCR diversity was reportedly below that of healthy donors.

A word on this clone: What it binds is not known.

TCRdb keeps only in-frame clones here, not all; method: immunoSEQ multiplex PCR. The sample records tens of thousands of clones, roughly nine tenths being singletons. Time point of the sample: cycle 4 day 1 (C4D1), after more than five weeks of nivolumab. Relapse after autologous stem cell transplantation occurred in every patient, and brentuximab vedotin exposure varied. Progressive disease, partial response or complete response was each patient's best response. The germline gives CDR1 SGHRS, CDR2 YFSETQ. The CDR3 sequence is 14 residues long. The ends were cut back, 0 bases at V and 1 base at J, with 7 bases in the middle.

The sample in question was peripheral blood mononuclear cells (PBMCs), obtained before the fourth cycle of nivolumab. This chain joins TRBV5-1 and TRBJ1-1; D uncertain. The source is a human donor with classical Hodgkin lymphoma. The CDR3 here is CASSLGHPNTEAFF. CDR3 coding DNA: TGCGCCAGCAGCTTGGGACATCCGAACACTGAAGCTTTCTTT.